This T cell receptor (beta chain) was identified in a study of T-cell memory formation after mild COVID-19. MiXCR, run by TCRdb on the 5' RACE reads, gives a single entry per CDR3 protein. The sample holds fewer than 650,000 distinct CDR3 sequences, about 20% seen once. Only a few counts were recorded for this clonotype. Germline values: CDR1 MNHEY, CDR2 SVGEGT. The ends were cut back, 5 bases at V and 10 bases at J, with 11 bases in the middle. The CDR3 runs to 11 residues. The clonotype comes from an adult woman who had mild COVID-19 (a few samples of this study predate the infection). Cell type and time point are not known. Sequenced: PBMCs or a T cell subset sorted from them (not recorded which). J is TRBJ1-2 and V is TRBV6-2 or TRBV6-3; TRBD1 is a possible D gene (6 bases). CDR3 DNA: TGTGCCAGCAGTGATCAGGGGTCCTACACCTTC. Translated, it gives CASSDQGSYTF.